This T cell receptor beta chain derives from a study of hypomethylating agent response in myelodysplastic syndrome. Turning to the study itself: Either azacitidine (about 70% of the 11) or decitabine (3 of 11) was given.

Whole-study findings and limits: Across all patients and within response groups, hypomethylating treatment left richness, diversity and clonality without significant change.

Method: immunoSEQ multiplex PCR; TCRdb's copy keeps in-frame clones and lacks some. The repertoire holds nearly 4,000 clones, with about 87% as singletons. CDR3 length: 13 amino acids. The germline V gene has CDR1 SGDLS and CDR2 YYNGEE. On this clone: The antigen is not known. A read error may produce the germline difference seen at one junction end.

The chain links TRBV9 to TRBJ2-1; 11 bases match TRBD2. The sequence derives from a human donor with myelodysplastic syndrome. The sample here was bone marrow, taken before or after starting hypomethylating agent treatment for myelodysplastic syndrome (not recorded which). The CDR3 sequence: CASSGRAYNEQFF. The CDR3 DNA reads as TGTGCCAGTAGCGGGAGGGCCTACAATGAGCAGTTCTTC.